These T cell receptor beta chains were read from a single sample in a study of blood T cell repertoires in COVID-19. Assay: immunoSEQ multiplex PCR; the TCRdb copy retains only in-frame clones and omits some. The table lists fewer than 130,000 clones, approximately 90% of them singletons. Source material: peripheral blood. These receptors were taken from a woman in her 50s with acute or convalescent COVID-19. CDR3s include the opening cysteine and the closing phenylalanine or tryptophan. The D gene is left open where the match is weak. Size is omitted from some rows. Given values are once, few, many or a class for expanded clones.

d_gene	j_gene	len	v_gene	abundance	CDR3aa	CDR3nt
TRBD1	TRBJ1-1	15	TRBV6-6	.	CASSYSGTGGTEAFF	TGTGCCAGCAGTTACTCGGGAACAGGGGGCACTGAAGCTTTCTTT
.	TRBJ1-5	13	TRBV19	.	CASGGLSNQPQHF	TGTGCCAGTGGGGGCCTATCTAATCAGCCCCAGCATTTT
TRBD2	TRBJ2-1	11	TRBV6-6	.	CASSPGGGLFF	TGTGCCAGCAGCCCCGGGGGGGGTTTGTTCTTC
TRBD1	TRBJ2-5	14	TRBV5-1	once	CASSLGQGWETQYF	TGCGCCAGCAGCTTGGGACAGGGTTGGGAGACCCAGTACTTC
.	TRBJ1-3	13	TRBV12-3/TRBV12-4	.	CASSLVRGNTIYF	TGTGCCAGCAGTTTAGTGAGGGGAAACACCATATATTTT
.	TRBJ2-2	13	TRBV19	.	CASSGHYTGELFF	TGTGCCAGTAGCGGACACTACACCGGGGAGCTGTTTTTT
TRBD2	TRBJ2-3	16	TRBV5-1	.	CASSLGLAGPKDTQYF	TGCGCCAGCAGCTTGGGACTAGCGGGACCGAAAGATACGCAGTATTTT
TRBD2	TRBJ2-2	17	TRBV5-1	.	CASSSGTSGRGGGELFF	TGCGCCAGCAGCTCCGGGACTAGCGGGAGAGGCGGCGGGGAGCTGTTTTTT
.	TRBJ2-3	15	TRBV6-5	.	CASGDSGIRTDTQYF	TGTGCCAGCGGCGATAGCGGAATCCGCACAGATACGCAGTATTTT
.	TRBJ2-3	15	TRBV11-3	.	CASSTPSPGVDTQYF	TGTGCCAGCAGCACCCCTTCCCCGGGAGTAGATACGCAGTATTTT
TRBD1	TRBJ1-1	14	TRBV5-4	.	CASSTGTGDTEAFF	TGTGCCAGCAGCACCGGGACAGGGGACACTGAAGCTTTCTTT
.	TRBJ1-1	14	TRBV27	.	CASSLLGSRGGAFF	TGTGCCAGCAGTTTACTCGGGTCTCGGGGTGGAGCTTTCTTT
.	TRBJ1-3	16	TRBV5-6	.	CASSLGFRNSGNTIYF	TGTGCCAGCAGCTTGGGATTCAGGAACTCTGGAAACACCATATATTTT